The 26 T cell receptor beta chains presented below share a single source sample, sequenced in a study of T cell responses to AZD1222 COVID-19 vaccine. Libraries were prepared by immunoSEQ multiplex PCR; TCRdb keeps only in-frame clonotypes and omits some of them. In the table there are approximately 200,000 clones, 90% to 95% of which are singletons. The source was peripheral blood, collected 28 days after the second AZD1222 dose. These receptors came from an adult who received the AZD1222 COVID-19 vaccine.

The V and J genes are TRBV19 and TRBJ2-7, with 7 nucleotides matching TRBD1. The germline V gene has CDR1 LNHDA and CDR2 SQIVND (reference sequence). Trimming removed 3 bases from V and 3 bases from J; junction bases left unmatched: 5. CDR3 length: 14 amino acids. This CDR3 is CASSIQGDLYEQYF. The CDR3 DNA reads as TGTGCCAGTAGTATTCAGGGGGACCTCTACGAGCAGTACTTC.

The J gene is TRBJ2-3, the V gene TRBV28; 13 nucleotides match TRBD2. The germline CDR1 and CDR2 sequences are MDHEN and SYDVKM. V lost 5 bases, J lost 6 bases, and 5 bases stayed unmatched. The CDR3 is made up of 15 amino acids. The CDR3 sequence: CASSTRTSGSDTQYF. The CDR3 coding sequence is TGTGCCAGCAGTACCCGGACTAGCGGGAGCGATACGCAGTATTTT.

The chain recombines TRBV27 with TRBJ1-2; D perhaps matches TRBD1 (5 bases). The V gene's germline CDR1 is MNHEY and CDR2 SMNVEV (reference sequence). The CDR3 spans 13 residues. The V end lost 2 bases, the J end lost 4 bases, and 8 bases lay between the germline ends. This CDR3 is CASSLRGGYGYTF. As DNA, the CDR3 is TGTGCCAGCAGTTTAAGGGGCGGCTATGGCTACACCTTC.

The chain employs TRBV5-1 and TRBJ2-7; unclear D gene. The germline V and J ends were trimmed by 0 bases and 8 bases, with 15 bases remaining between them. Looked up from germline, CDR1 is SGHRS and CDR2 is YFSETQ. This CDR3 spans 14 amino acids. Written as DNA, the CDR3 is TGCGCCAGCAGCTTGGCCGTCAGCTCTCTTCAGCAGTACTTC. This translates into CASSLAVSSLQQYF.

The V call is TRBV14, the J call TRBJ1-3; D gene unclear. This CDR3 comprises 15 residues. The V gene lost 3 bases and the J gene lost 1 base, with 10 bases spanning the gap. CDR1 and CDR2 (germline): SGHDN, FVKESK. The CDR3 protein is CASSQVALSGNTIYF. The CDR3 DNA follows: TGTGCCAGCAGCCAGGTCGCCCTTTCTGGAAACACCATATATTTT.

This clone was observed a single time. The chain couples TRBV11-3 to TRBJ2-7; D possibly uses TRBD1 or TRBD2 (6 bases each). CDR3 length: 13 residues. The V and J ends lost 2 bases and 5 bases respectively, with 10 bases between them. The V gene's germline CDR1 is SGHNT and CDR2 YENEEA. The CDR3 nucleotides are TGTGCCAGCAGCTTACTGGGGGGCGACGAGCAGTACTTC. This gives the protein CASSLLGGDEQYF.

CDR3 sequence reads: CASSLDLGYTF. The CDR3 coding sequence is TGTGCCAGCAGCTTGGATCTCGGCTACACCTTC. The rearrangement joins TRBV5-5 to TRBJ1-2; D unclear. Germline V CDR1 and CDR2: SGHKS, YYEKEE (reference sequence). CDR3 length: 11 amino acids. V lost 0 bases to trimming and J lost 8 bases, with 5 bases between them.

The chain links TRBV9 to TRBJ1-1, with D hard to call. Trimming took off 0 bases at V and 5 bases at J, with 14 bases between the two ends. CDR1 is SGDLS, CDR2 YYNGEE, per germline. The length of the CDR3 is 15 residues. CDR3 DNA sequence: TGTGCCAGCAGCGTAGGATCCCTCCCGGGGACTGAAGCTTTCTTT. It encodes CASSVGSLPGTEAFF.

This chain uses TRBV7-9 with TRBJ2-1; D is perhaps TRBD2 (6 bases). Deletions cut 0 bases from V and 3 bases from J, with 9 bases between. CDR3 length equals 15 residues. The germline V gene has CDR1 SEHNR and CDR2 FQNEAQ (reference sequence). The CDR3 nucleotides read TGTGCCAGCAGCTTAGCCGGGGACTTCTACAATGAGCAGTTCTTC. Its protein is CASSLAGDFYNEQFF.

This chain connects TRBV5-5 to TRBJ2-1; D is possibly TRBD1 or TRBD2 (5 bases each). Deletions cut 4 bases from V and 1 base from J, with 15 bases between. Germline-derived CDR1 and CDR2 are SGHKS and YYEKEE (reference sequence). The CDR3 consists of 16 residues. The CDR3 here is CASSAAGTPSYNEQFF. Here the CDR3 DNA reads TGTGCCAGCAGCGCGGCCGGGACCCCGTCCTACAATGAGCAGTTCTTC.

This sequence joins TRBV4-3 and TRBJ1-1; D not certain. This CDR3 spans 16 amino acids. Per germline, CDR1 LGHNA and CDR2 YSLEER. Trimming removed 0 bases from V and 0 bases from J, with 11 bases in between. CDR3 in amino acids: CASSQDLKRLNTEAFF. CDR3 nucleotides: TGCGCCAGCAGCCAAGATCTAAAGAGGTTGAACACTGAAGCTTTCTTT.

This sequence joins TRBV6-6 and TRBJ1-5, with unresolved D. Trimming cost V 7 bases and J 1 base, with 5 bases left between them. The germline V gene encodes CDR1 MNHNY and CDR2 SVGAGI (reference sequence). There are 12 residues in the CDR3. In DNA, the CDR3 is TGTGCCAGCACACAAAGCAATCAGCCCCAGCATTTT. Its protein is CASTQSNQPQHF.

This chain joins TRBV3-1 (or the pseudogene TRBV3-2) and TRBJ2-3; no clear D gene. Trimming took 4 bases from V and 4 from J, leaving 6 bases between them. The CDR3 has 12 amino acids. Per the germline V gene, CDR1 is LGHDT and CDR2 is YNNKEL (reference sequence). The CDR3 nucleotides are TGTGCCAGCAGCCGAAGATCAGATACGCAGTATTTT. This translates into CASSRRSDTQYF.

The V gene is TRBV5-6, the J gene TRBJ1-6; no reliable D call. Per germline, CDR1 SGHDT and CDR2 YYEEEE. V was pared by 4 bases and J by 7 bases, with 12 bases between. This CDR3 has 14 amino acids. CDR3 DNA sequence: TGTGCCAGCAGCGATGGGTCCTCCAATTCACCCCTCCACTTT. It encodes CASSDGSSNSPLHF.

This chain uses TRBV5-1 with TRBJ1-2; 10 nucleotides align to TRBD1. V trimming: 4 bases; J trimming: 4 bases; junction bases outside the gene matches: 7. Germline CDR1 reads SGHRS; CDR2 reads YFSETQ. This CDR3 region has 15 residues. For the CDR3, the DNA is TGCGCCAGCAGCCTAGGGACAGGGGCTATCTATGGCTACACCTTC. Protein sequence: CASSLGTGAIYGYTF.

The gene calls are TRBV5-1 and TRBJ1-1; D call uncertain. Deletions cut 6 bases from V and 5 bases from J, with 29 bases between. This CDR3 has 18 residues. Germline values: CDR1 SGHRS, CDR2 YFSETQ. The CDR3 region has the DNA TGCGCCAGCACCACTAGAGTTTCGACGGACGGGGAGAGGACTGAAGCTTTCTTT. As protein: CASTTRVSTDGERTEAFF.

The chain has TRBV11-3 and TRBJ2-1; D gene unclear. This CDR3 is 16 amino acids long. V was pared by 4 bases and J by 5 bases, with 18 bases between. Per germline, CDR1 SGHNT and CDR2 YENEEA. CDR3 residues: CASSSRTAKSHNEQFF. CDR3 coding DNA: TGTGCCAGCAGCTCTCGGACGGCTAAGAGTCACAATGAGCAGTTCTTC.

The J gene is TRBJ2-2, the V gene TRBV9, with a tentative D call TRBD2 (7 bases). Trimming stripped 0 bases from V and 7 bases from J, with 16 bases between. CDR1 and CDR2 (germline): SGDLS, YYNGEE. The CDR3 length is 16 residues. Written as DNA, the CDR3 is TGTGCCAGCAGCGTAGCTTGGGGGGGCTGGAGCGGGGAGCTGTTTTTT. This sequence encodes CASSVAWGGWSGELFF.

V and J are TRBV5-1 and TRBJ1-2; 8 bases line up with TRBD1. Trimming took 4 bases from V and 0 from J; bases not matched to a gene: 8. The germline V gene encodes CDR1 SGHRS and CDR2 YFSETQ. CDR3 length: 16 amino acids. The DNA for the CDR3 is TGCGCCAGCAGCGGAGCATTGACAGGGGCTAACTATGGCTACACCTTC. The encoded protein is CASSGALTGANYGYTF.

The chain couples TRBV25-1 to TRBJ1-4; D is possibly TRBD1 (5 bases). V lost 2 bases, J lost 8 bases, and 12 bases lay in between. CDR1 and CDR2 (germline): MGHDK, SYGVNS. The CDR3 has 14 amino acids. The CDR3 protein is CASSEGGFGEKLFF. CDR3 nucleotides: TGTGCCAGCAGTGAAGGGGGATTTGGGGAAAAACTGTTTTTT.

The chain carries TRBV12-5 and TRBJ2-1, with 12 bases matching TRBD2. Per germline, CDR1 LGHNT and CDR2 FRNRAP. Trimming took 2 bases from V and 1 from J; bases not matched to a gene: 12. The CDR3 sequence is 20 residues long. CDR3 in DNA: TGTGCTAGTGGTTTGTTCTGGACTAGCGGGACCACAGGTTCCTACAATGAGCAGTTCTTC. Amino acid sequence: CASGLFWTSGTTGSYNEQFF.

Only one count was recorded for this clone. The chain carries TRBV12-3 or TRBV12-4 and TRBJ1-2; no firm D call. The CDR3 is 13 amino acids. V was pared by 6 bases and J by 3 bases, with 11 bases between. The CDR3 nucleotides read TGTGCCAGCAGCCCGGACTCCCACTATGGCTACACCTTC. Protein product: CASSPDSHYGYTF.

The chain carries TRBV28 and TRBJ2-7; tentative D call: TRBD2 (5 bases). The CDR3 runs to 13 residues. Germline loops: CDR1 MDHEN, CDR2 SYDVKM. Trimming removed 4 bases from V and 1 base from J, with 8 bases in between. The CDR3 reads CASSSRDSYEQYF. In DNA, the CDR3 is TGTGCCAGCAGTTCCCGGGATTCCTACGAGCAGTACTTC.

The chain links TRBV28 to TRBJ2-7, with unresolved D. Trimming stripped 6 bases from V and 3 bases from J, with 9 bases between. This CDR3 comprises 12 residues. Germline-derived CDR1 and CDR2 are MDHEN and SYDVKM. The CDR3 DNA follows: TGTGCCAGCAGCTCCATTAACTACGAGCAGTACTTC. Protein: CASSSINYEQYF.

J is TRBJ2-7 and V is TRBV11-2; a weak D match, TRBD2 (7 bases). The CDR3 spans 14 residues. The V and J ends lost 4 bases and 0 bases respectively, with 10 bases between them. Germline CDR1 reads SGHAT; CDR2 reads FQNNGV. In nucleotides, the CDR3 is TGTGCCAGCAGCTGGGGGGGCAGCTCCTACGAGCAGTACTTC. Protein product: CASSWGGSSYEQYF.

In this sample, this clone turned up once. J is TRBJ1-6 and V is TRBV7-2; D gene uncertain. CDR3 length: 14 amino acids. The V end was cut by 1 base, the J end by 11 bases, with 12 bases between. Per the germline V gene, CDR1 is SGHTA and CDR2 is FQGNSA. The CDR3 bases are TGTGCCAGCAGCTTAGACAACCAAGGGACACCCCTCCACTTT. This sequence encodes CASSLDNQGTPLHF.